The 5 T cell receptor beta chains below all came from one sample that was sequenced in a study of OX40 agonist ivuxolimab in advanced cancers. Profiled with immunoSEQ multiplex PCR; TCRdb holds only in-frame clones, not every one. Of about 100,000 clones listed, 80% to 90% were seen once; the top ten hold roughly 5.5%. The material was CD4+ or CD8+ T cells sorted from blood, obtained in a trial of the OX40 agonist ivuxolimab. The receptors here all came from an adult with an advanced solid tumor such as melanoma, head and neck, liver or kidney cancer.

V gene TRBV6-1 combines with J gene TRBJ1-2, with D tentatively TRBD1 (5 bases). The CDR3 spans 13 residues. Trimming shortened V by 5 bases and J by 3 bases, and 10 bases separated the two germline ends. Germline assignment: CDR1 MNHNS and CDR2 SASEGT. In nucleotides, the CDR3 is TGTGCCAGCAGTCTTGACAGCTACTATGGCTACACCTTC. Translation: CASSLDSYYGYTF.

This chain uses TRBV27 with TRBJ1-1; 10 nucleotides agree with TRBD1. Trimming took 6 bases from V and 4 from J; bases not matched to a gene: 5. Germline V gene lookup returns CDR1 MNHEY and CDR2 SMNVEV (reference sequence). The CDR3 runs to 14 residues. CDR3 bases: TGTGCCAGCAGAGATCGGACAGGGGGCACTGAAGCTTTCTTT. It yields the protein CASRDRTGGTEAFF.

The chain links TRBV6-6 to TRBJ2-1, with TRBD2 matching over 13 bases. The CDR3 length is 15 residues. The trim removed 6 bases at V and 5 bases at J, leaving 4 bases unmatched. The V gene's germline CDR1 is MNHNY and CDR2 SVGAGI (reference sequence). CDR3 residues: CASSSGTSGDNEQFF. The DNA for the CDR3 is TGTGCCAGCAGCTCTGGGACTAGCGGGGACAATGAGCAGTTCTTC.

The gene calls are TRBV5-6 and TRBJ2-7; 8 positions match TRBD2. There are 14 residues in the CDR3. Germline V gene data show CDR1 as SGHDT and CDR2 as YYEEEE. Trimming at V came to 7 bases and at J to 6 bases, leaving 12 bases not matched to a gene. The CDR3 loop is CASYRLAGSSEQYF. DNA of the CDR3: TGTGCCAGCTACCGTCTAGCGGGTAGCAGCGAGCAGTACTTC.

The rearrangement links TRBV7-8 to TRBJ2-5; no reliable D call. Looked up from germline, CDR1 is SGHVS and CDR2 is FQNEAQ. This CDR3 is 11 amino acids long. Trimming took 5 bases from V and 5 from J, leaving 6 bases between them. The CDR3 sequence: CASSLTETQYF. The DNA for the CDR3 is TGTGCCAGCAGCCTTACCGAGACCCAGTACTTC.